These 16 T cell receptor beta chains were sequenced from one sample in a study of T cells in Graves' hyperthyroidism and ophthalmopathy. There were TCR beta CDR3 regions amplified from RNA transcripts. The primer set for the first-round RT-PCR of the TCR CDR3 was HTBI. Each CDR3 protein is one row after TCRdb ran MiXCR on the multiplex PCR reads. The data hold approximately 360,000 distinct CDR3 sequences, with 20% to 30% observed a single time. The sequencing sample was made of blood. The origin of the receptors is a man aged 45-60 years with Graves' hyperthyroidism.

A few counts support this clonotype. V gene TRBV20-1 combines with J gene TRBJ2-7; the match to TRBD1 covers 7 bases. The CDR3 runs 16 residues. Per germline, CDR1 DFQATT and CDR2 SNEGSKA (reference sequence). V was clipped by 1 base and J by 1 base; unmatched bases: 10. CDR3: CSARATDRMVSYEQYF. In DNA form, the CDR3 reads TGCAGTGCTAGAGCTACGGACAGGATGGTATCCTACGAGCAGTACTTC.

The chain uses TRBV6-9 and TRBJ1-1; D gene unclear. Deletions cut 3 bases from V and 1 base from J, with 9 bases between. CDR3 length: 14 residues. Germline values: CDR1 MNHGY, CDR2 SVAAGI. The CDR3 sequence: CASSYPGGNTEAFF. CDR3 in DNA: TGTGCCAGCAGTTACCCCGGAGGGAACACTGAAGCTTTCTTT.

V is TRBV20-1 and J is TRBJ1-5; a weak D match, TRBD1 (5 bases). This CDR3 contains 14 residues. Trimming shortened V by 5 bases and J by 0 bases, and 11 bases separated the two germline ends. Per germline, CDR1 DFQATT and CDR2 SNEGSKA (reference sequence). Here the CDR3 DNA reads TGCAGTGCTCGAACAGGAGTTAGCAATCAGCCCCAGCATTTT. Protein: CSARTGVSNQPQHF.

This clonotype has a single count. V usage is TRBV30 and J usage is TRBJ1-2, with D unclear. The CDR3 sequence is 15 residues long. Deletions cut 0 bases from V and 1 base from J, with 12 bases between. Germline assignment: CDR1 GTSNPN and CDR2 SVGIG (reference sequence). The CDR3 DNA is TGTGCCTGGAGTGTAACGGCAGTGCTTAACTATGGCTACACCTTC. Encoded protein: CAWSVTAVLNYGYTF. The full variable domain, with the rest looked up from reference TRBV30 and TRBJ1-2, is SQTIHQWPATLVQPVGSPLSLECTVEGTSNPNLYWYRQAAGRGLQLLFYSVGIGQISSEVPQNLSASRPQDRQFILSSKKLLLSDSGFYLCAWSVTAVLNYGYTFGSGTRLTVV.

The J gene is TRBJ2-5, the V gene TRBV20-1, with 8 bases lining up with TRBD2. Germline CDR1 DFQATT, CDR2 SNEGSKA (reference sequence). The CDR3 loop spans 15 amino acids. V was clipped by 5 bases and J by 5 bases; unmatched bases: 13. In DNA, the CDR3 is TGCAGTGCTCCTGGACTAGGCGGGAGGCCGGAGACCCAGTACTTC. Amino acids: CSAPGLGGRPETQYF.

This clonotype came up many times. J is TRBJ2-7 and V is TRBV28; TRBD1 is a possible D gene (5 bases). Germline loops: CDR1 MDHEN, CDR2 SYDVKM. With 6 bases removed from V and 2 bases from J, the gap between germline ends came to 11 bases. The CDR3 is 13 amino acids. The DNA for the CDR3 is TGTGCCAGCAGATTAGACAGTCCCTACGAGCAGTACTTC. Its translation is CASRLDSPYEQYF.

This chain uses TRBV5-1 with TRBJ1-1, with D possibly being TRBD1 (5 bases). The CDR3 consists of 12 residues. The germline CDR1 and CDR2 sequences are SGHRS and YFSETQ. The ends were cut back, 8 bases at V and 7 bases at J, with 15 bases in the middle. Here the CDR3 reads CASGDAGDEAFF. DNA for the CDR3: TGCGCCAGTGGGGACGCAGGTGATGAAGCTTTCTTT.

The chain joins TRBV2 to TRBJ1-5; D not resolved. This CDR3 region has 14 residues. In germline, CDR1 is SNHLY, CDR2 FYNNEI. V lost 2 bases and J lost 0, with 5 bases in between. The CDR3 DNA sequence: TGTGCCAGCAGTGAATGGGTTAGCAATCAGCCCCAGCATTTT. It specifies CASSEWVSNQPQHF.

The gene calls are TRBV27 and TRBJ1-2; perhaps TRBD1 as D (5 bases). Trimming stripped 3 bases from V and 8 bases from J, with 22 bases between. There are 16 residues in the CDR3. The germline gives CDR1 MNHEY, CDR2 SMNVEV (reference sequence). CDR3 DNA sequence: TGTGCCAGCAGTTTCTGGCGGGGGGGGGTCGTGAGGGGCTACACCTTC. Protein product: CASSFWRGGVVRGYTF.

This clonotype appeared a few times. V is TRBV28 and J is TRBJ2-1, with 7 bases that match TRBD2. This CDR3 is 15 amino acids long. The germline V gene has CDR1 MDHEN and CDR2 SYDVKM. V lost 9 bases, J lost 7 bases, and 15 bases stayed unmatched. The CDR3 is CASCQGRLAANEQFF. The CDR3 nucleotides are TGTGCCAGTTGCCAAGGGAGACTAGCCGCGAATGAGCAGTTCTTC.

This clonotype has a count of ten or more. V is TRBV2 and J is TRBJ2-7; 9 bases line up with TRBD2. The V segment lost 7 bases and the J segment 8 bases; nucleotides outside the gene matches: 12. Germline CDR1 and CDR2: SNHLY and FYNNEI. CDR3 length equals 14 residues. CDR3 amino acids: CASTGGRGEIKQYF. The CDR3 coding sequence is TGTGCCAGCACGGGCGGGAGGGGAGAGATCAAGCAGTACTTC.

This clonotype was counted a few times. The chain couples TRBV19 to TRBJ1-2; possibly TRBD1 for D (6 bases). Germline lookup yields CDR1 LNHDA and CDR2 SQIVND (reference sequence). The CDR3 has 13 residues. V lost 7 bases to trimming and J lost 4 bases, with 13 bases between them. The CDR3 DNA follows: TGTGCCAGTATAAGGGGGGATGGCTATGGCTACACCTTC. It codes for CASIRGDGYGYTF.

At least ten counts were recorded for this clonotype. The chain links TRBV7-3 to TRBJ2-3; the match to TRBD2 covers 7 bases. Germline CDR1 and CDR2: SGHTA and FQGTGA. The CDR3 extends over 16 amino acids. V was pared by 1 base and J by 0 bases, with 4 bases of the junction left unmatched. CDR3 nucleotides: TGTGCCAGCAGCTTAAGAGGTAGCGGGAGCACAGATACGCAGTATTTT. It is translated as CASSLRGSGSTDTQYF.

This clonotype was recorded many times. This chain joins TRBV3-1 and TRBJ1-1; D ambiguous. Per germline, CDR1 LGHDT and CDR2 YNNKEL (reference sequence). The ends were cut back, 8 bases at V and 0 bases at J, with 13 bases in the middle. This CDR3 region has 14 residues. CDR3 bases: TGTGCCAGCTCTGGCAACGCGCTGAACACTGAAGCTTTCTTT. Translated: CASSGNALNTEAFF.

V is TRBV19 and J is TRBJ2-5, with TRBD2 matching 7 bases. CDR1 and CDR2 (germline): LNHDA, SQIVND (reference sequence). After removal of 5 bases from V and 5 bases from J, the junction contained 8 bases not matched to a gene. The CDR3 covers 14 residues. The CDR3 DNA is TGTGCCAGTAGTCCGCTCTGGGAGGGCGAGACCCAGTACTTC. Amino acids: CASSPLWEGETQYF.

This clonotype appeared a few times. This chain connects TRBV2 to TRBJ1-2; no definite D call. V was pared by 6 bases and J by 2 bases, with 13 bases between. This CDR3 region has 14 residues. Germline V gene lookup returns CDR1 SNHLY and CDR2 FYNNEI. In DNA form, the CDR3 reads TGTGCCAGCAGGAGTGGTGCAAAGAACTATGGCTACACCTTC. Residues: CASRSGAKNYGYTF.